This TCR beta chain emerged from a study of shared clonotypes between healthy human individuals. Repertoires were generated with immunoSEQ multiplex PCR, while TCRdb's copy carries only in-frame clones and drops some. The sample records over a million clones, 70% to 80% being singletons. Germline V CDR1 and CDR2: SNHLY, FYNNEI. The CDR3 spans 13 residues. V trimming: 1 base; J trimming: 9 bases; junction bases outside the gene matches: 2. This clone was seen ten or more times. V gene TRBV2 combines with J gene TRBJ2-1; 8 nucleotides match TRBD2. The clonotype originates from a man between 18 and 29 years old in good health. Some clones in this sample may be carry-over from other donors' samples. Sample: memory CD4+ T cells from PBMCs. Regarding subset: CD45RA-negative fraction. The CDR3 protein is CASSEERELEQFF. CDR3 DNA: TGTGCCAGCAGTGAAGAGCGGGAGCTTGAGCAGTTCTTC.